This T cell receptor beta chain was sequenced in a study of graft-versus-host responses after intestinal transplantation. Study information: Transplants were multivisceral, liver-intestinal, or isolated intestinal.

This CDR3 is built from 12 residues. Trimming at V came to 8 bases and at J to 5 bases, leaving 1 base not matched to a gene. Regarding this clone: Its antigen remains unknown.

The study, taken as a whole, reports: Allografts of one patient group, those with graft-donor T cell macrochimerism, had high graft-versus-host to host-versus-graft clonal ratios. Recipient marrow held GvH clones, some first seen in ileum or blood.

The protocol was immunoSEQ multiplex PCR, while the TCRdb copy is restricted to in-frame clones and leaves out a portion. The top ten hold 9.9% of the sample, which has about 9,500 clones, around 89% seen once. This receptor was obtained from a human patient who received an intestinal transplant, so some T cells may come from the graft donor. The V and J genes are TRBV5-3 and TRBJ2-3, with 11 bases lining up with TRBD2. TRBV5-3 is an ORF; its function is uncertain. The sample here was PBMCs, taken 240 to 250 days after intestinal transplant. CDR3 residues: CARTSGKDTQYF. CDR3 bases: TGTGCCAGGACTAGCGGGAAAGATACGCAGTATTTT.